This T cell receptor beta chain appears in the sequencing data of a study of cytomegalovirus exposure and HLA in healthy donors. From germline, CDR1 is SGHRS and CDR2 YFSETQ. Deletions cut 0 bases from V and 1 base from J, with 13 bases between. CDR3 size: 16 residues. The PCR was carried out with 60 Vbeta primers and 13 Jbeta primers. TCRdb keeps only in-frame clones here, not all; method: immunoSEQ multiplex PCR. Of about 120,000 clones listed, roughly 80% are singletons. The gene calls are TRBV5-1 and TRBJ1-1; D unresolved. Input material: PBMCs. The clonotype comes from a middle-aged woman in good health and CMV-seropositive. This CDR3 reads CASSLVVTSGNTEAFF. DNA for the CDR3: TGCGCCAGCAGCTTGGTCGTGACGTCAGGGAACACTGAAGCTTTCTTT.